These T cell receptor beta chains were read from a single sample in a study of early T cells in non-severe SARS-CoV-2 infection. TCRdb itself ran the 5' RACE reads through MiXCR, one entry per CDR3 protein. This table holds 55,000 to 65,000 distinct CDR3 sequences, under 10% found once. The specimen sequenced was whole blood. The receptors were sampled from an adult who was a healthcare worker with PCR-confirmed SARS-CoV-2 infection or an uninfected control (not recorded which). Each CDR3 is given with its conserved first and last residue. A D gene is named only where the DNA matches it firmly. Clone size, where shown, is once, few, many, or a class for clones that have expanded.

v_call	j_call	d_call	clone_size	cdr3_nt	cdr3_aa
TRBV20-1	TRBJ1-6	.	many	TGCAGCTGGGGGGTCCCTAATTCACCCCTCCACTTT	CSWGVPNSPLHF
TRBV4-3	TRBJ1-1	TRBD1	many	TGCGCCAGCAGCCAAGCCGGGACAGGTATGAGCGCTGAAGCTTTCTTT	CASSQAGTGMSAEAFF
TRBV19	TRBJ1-5	.	.	TGTGCCAGTAGTCCCTATTTACAGCCCCAGCATTTT	CASSPYLQPQHF
TRBV10-3	TRBJ1-1	TRBD1	.	TGTGCCATCAGTGGCGCGGACAGGGGGACGTTGGAAGCTTTCTTT	CAISGADRGTLEAFF
TRBV30	TRBJ2-2	.	many	TGTGCCTGGAGTCGGGGGAGTAACACCGGGGAGCTGTTTTTT	CAWSRGSNTGELFF
TRBV20-1	TRBJ2-7	TRBD2	few	TGCAGTGCCCTCGATCCGACTAGCGGTACCTACGAGCAGTACTTC	CSALDPTSGTYEQYF
TRBV19	TRBJ1-1	.	many	TGTGCCAGTAGTCCCACACAGCTTTGGAACACTGAAGCTTTCTTT	CASSPTQLWNTEAFF
TRBV7-6	TRBJ1-5	TRBD1	.	TGTGCCAGCAGCCCTGGGACAGAGCAGCCCCAGCATTTT	CASSPGTEQPQHF
TRBV6-6	TRBJ1-5	.	many	TGTGCCAGCAGTAAGGGGCGGAATAGCAATCAGCCCCAGCATTTT	CASSKGRNSNQPQHF
TRBV7-3	TRBJ2-1	.	many	TGTGCCAGCAGCCCCAGAGGACAATCTTCCTACAATGAGCAGTTCTTC	CASSPRGQSSYNEQFF
TRBV5-4	TRBJ2-1	.	few	TGTGCCAGCATCATCGGAGGGGGACTCCCCTACAATGAGCAGTTCTTC	CASIIGGGLPYNEQFF
TRBV20-1	TRBJ2-2	.	few	TGCAGTGCGACAGATGGCGGAGCGAACACCGGGGAGCTGTTTTTT	CSATDGGANTGELFF
TRBV5-1	TRBJ1-4	.	.	TGCGCCAGCAGCCCGTTACAGGCAACTAATGAAAAACTGTTTTTT	CASSPLQATNEKLFF
TRBV12-3/TRBV12-4	TRBJ2-7	TRBD2	.	TGTGCCAGCAGACTGGGACTAGCGGGAGCCTACGAGCAGTACTTC	CASRLGLAGAYEQYF
TRBV20-1	TRBJ2-7	.	once	TGCAGTGCAAGTGAGGGGGGTAAGCTCGGTTACGAGCAGTACTTC	CSASEGGKLGYEQYF
TRBV18	TRBJ1-1	.	many	TGTGCCAGCTCACCAGGAGGGATTAACACTGAAGCTTTCTTT	CASSPGGINTEAFF
TRBV4-2	TRBJ2-7	TRBD1	many	TGTGCCAGCAGCCAAGATCAGAACAGGGGCCACGAGCAGTACTTC	CASSQDQNRGHEQYF
TRBV7-2	TRBJ2-7	TRBD2	many	TGTGCCAGCAGCCACGCGGGAGCGTACGTCGAGCAGTACTTC	CASSHAGAYVEQYF
TRBV5-1	TRBJ2-1	TRBD1	many	TGCGCCAGCAGCTTGATACAGGGGCGAGTATACAATGAGCAGTTCTTC	CASSLIQGRVYNEQFF
TRBV11-2	TRBJ2-5	.	many	TGTGCCAGCAGCCTACACTGGACCCAAGAGACCCAGTACTTC	CASSLHWTQETQYF
TRBV30	TRBJ2-1	TRBD2	many	TGTGCCTGGAGTGTACTTGGAACTAGCGGGATCAATGAGCAGTTCTTC	CAWSVLGTSGINEQFF
TRBV2	TRBJ2-7	.	many	TGTGCCAGCACGCGGGTTTGGGGCTACGAGCAGTACTTC	CASTRVWGYEQYF
TRBV4-2	TRBJ1-1	.	.	TGTGCCAGCAGCCATCGGGGACAAACGGCGGACACTGAAGCTTTCTTT	CASSHRGQTADTEAFF
TRBV7-2	TRBJ2-1	.	many	TGTGCCAGCAGCTTTAGTGTCGGAAGCAATGAGCAGTTCTTC	CASSFSVGSNEQFF
TRBV6-6	TRBJ2-3	.	many	TGTGCCAGCAGGGGCGGCACAGATACGCAGTATTTT	CASRGGTDTQYF
TRBV29-1	TRBJ2-1	TRBD2	few	TGCAGCGTTGACGGGAGGGCCTATAATGAGCAGTTCTTC	CSVDGRAYNEQFF
TRBV1	TRBJ2-7	.	few	TGCACCAGCAGCCAAGCTGGGACTAGCGGGTACGAGCAGTACTTC	CTSSQAGTSGYEQYF
TRBV5-1	TRBJ2-3	.	many	TGCGCCAGCAGCTTTGCGGGAGATACGCAGTATTTT	CASSFAGDTQYF
TRBV2	TRBJ1-1	.	many	TGTGCCAGCAGTGAAAGGAACACTGAAGCTTTCTTT	CASSERNTEAFF
TRBV5-1	TRBJ2-3	.	few	TGCGCCAGCAGCTTGAGTTCGGCAGATACGCAGTATTTT	CASSLSSADTQYF
TRBV18	TRBJ2-7	.	many	TGTGCCAGCTCACTAACCGGAGGGTTTCTGCTAGCGCTTAACAGCTCCTACGAGCAGTACTTC	CASSLTGGFLLALNSSYEQYF
TRBV20-1	TRBJ2-1	TRBD2	.	TGCAGTGCTTGCCCGACTAGCGGGAGAAAGAATGAGCAGTTCTTC	CSACPTSGRKNEQFF
TRBV29-1	TRBJ2-1	TRBD2	many	TGCAGCGTTGAGAATCTAGCGGGAGGGAACCATGAGCAGTTCTTC	CSVENLAGGNHEQFF
TRBV11-2	TRBJ1-1	TRBD1	many	TGTGCCAGCAGCTTAATCCGGGACAGTGACTTTATGAACACTGAAGCTTTCTTT	CASSLIRDSDFMNTEAFF
TRBV5-6	TRBJ2-3	TRBD2	many	TGTGCCAGCAGCTTGCTAGCGGGAGGACCAGATACGCAGTATTTT	CASSLLAGGPDTQYF
TRBV9	TRBJ2-7	.	.	TGTGCCAGCAGCCTCGCCCCGACCTACGAGCAGTACTTC	CASSLAPTYEQYF
TRBV6-9	TRBJ2-7	TRBD2	many	TGTGCCAGCAGTTATACCCCTCACGCGGGAGGGCCCTACGAGCAGTACTTC	CASSYTPHAGGPYEQYF
TRBV2	TRBJ2-3	.	few	TGTGCCAGCTTTGTGGGAGACGTCACGCAGTATTTT	CASFVGDVTQYF
TRBV7-2	TRBJ2-5	.	many	TGTGCCAGCAGCCCCGGGACGGGAAAAACCCAGTACTTC	CASSPGTGKTQYF
TRBV6-1	TRBJ2-7	.	many	TGTGCCAGCAGTCGGAGCCATCAAAGGTCCTACGAGCAGTACTTC	CASSRSHQRSYEQYF
TRBV6-2/TRBV6-3	TRBJ2-7	.	few	TGTGCCAGCAGGGACACGCACTACGAGCAGTACTTC	CASRDTHYEQYF
TRBV4-3	TRBJ2-1	.	few	TGCGCCAGCAGCCAAGATCGAAAGGGATGGCAAAACTCCTACAATGAGCAGTTCTTC	CASSQDRKGWQNSYNEQFF
TRBV10-3	TRBJ1-1	.	many	TGTGCCATCAGACCGACAGGCCAGAACACTGAAGCTTTCTTT	CAIRPTGQNTEAFF
TRBV7-7	TRBJ2-2	.	.	TGTGCTAGCAGCTCGGTGGGAAGCGGGGAGCTGTTTTTT	CASSSVGSGELFF
TRBV20-1	TRBJ2-1	TRBD2	many	TGCAGTGCTAGAGCCCTTACTAGCGGGGGGAATGAGCAGTTCTTC	CSARALTSGGNEQFF
TRBV18	TRBJ2-1	TRBD2	many	TGTGCCAGCTCTCCCGGGACTAGCGTCTACAATGAGCAGTTCTTC	CASSPGTSVYNEQFF
TRBV20-1	TRBJ1-1	TRBD1	few	TGCAGTGCACCGGGACAGGGGGCAATCACTGAAGCTTTCTTT	CSAPGQGAITEAFF
TRBV12-3/TRBV12-4	TRBJ2-3	TRBD1	many	TGTGCCAGCAGGTACACAGGGGTCAGCACAGATACGCAGTATTTT	CASRYTGVSTDTQYF
TRBV6-6	TRBJ2-1	.	few	TGTGCCAGCAGTTACCCCGACTCCCTCTACAATGAGCAGTTCTTC	CASSYPDSLYNEQFF
TRBV7-2	TRBJ2-3	.	many	TGTGCCAGCAGCTTAGCGGGAGGCACAGATACGCAGTATTTT	CASSLAGGTDTQYF